One and the same sample provided the 5 T cell receptor beta chains below, sequenced in a study of T-cell reconstitution after alpha-beta-depleted transplantation in children. Unique molecular identifiers were built into the TCRbeta library. One entry per CDR3 protein results from TCRdb running MiXCR on the PCR reads. The repertoire consists of around 600,000 distinct CDR3 sequences, with under 30% occurring once and the leading ten covering over 12%. Sample: PBMCs, mostly from graft donor cells, taken 360 days after TCRalphabeta/CD19-depleted stem cell transplant. Source of these receptors: a boy in the first two years of life who had a stem cell transplant for acute myeloid leukemia, so the T cells may come from the graft donor.

There are a few counts of this clonotype. V and J are TRBV20-1 and TRBJ2-3, with TRBD2 matching over 11 bases. This CDR3 has 14 residues. The ends lost 6 bases at V and 1 base at J; junction bases unmatched: 3. The V gene's germline CDR1 is DFQATT and CDR2 SNEGSKA (reference sequence). CDR3 loop: CSAGGLAGTDTQYF. In nucleotides, the CDR3 is TGCAGTGCGGGGGGACTAGCGGGCACAGATACGCAGTATTTT.

This chain uses TRBV20-1 with TRBJ1-5, with no clear D. CDR3 length: 13 amino acids. Trimming stripped 0 bases from V and 7 bases from J, with 10 bases between. The V gene's germline CDR1 is DFQATT and CDR2 SNEGSKA (reference sequence). CDR3 DNA sequence: TGCAGTGCTAGAGAGAACCCAAGGCAGCCCCAGCATTTT. It codes for CSARENPRQPQHF.

The chain links TRBV20-1 to TRBJ1-1; D unresolved. The V end was cut by 4 bases, the J end by 1 base, with 7 bases between. The length of the CDR3 is 12 residues. Germline CDR1 DFQATT, CDR2 SNEGSKA (reference sequence). Here the CDR3 reads CSANSQNTEAFF. The DNA for the CDR3 is TGCAGTGCTAACTCCCAGAACACTGAAGCTTTCTTT.

The V gene is TRBV20-1, the J gene TRBJ1-4, with a possible D match to TRBD1 (5 bases). Germline V gene sequence: CDR1 DFQATT, CDR2 SNEGSKA (reference sequence). This CDR3 has 16 residues. Deletions cut 3 bases from V and 0 bases from J, with 14 bases between. The CDR3 spells CSASYPRGTTNEKLFF. The CDR3 DNA reads as TGCAGTGCTAGTTACCCGAGGGGAACAACTAATGAAAAACTGTTTTTT.

The CDR3 sequence is CASSYHPLQGQNTGELFF. In nucleotides, the CDR3 is TGCGCCAGCAGCTACCATCCTCTACAGGGTCAGAACACCGGGGAGCTGTTTTTT. The rearrangement uses TRBV4-1 and TRBJ2-2; possibly TRBD1 for D (6 bases). The CDR3 loop spans 18 amino acids. In germline, CDR1 is MGHRA, CDR2 YSYEKL. The V gene lost 5 bases and the J gene lost 1 base, with 20 bases spanning the gap.